The present T cell receptor beta chain was sequenced within a study of monozygotic twins with inflammatory bowel disease. About this clonotype itself: Its antigen is not known.

TCRdb reanalyzed the 5' RACE reads, giving one entry per CDR3 protein sequence and no DNA. The table for this sample gives approximately 390,000 distinct CDR3 sequences. The CDR3 spans 16 residues. The germline gives CDR1 MDHEN, CDR2 SYDVKM. Study-level results: Especially with disease activity, IBD patients had fewer clonotypes in common with others than healthy twins did. Telling different T cell subtypes apart from each other was not possible.

What was sequenced was blood. The source of this sequence is a human donor with ulcerative colitis or Crohn's disease, or a healthy co-twin of an affected twin (not recorded which). The chain couples TRBV28 to TRBJ2-3; TCRdb names TRBD1, which stays unverified in the absence of DNA. The CDR3 spells CASSLGGGSGTDTQYF.